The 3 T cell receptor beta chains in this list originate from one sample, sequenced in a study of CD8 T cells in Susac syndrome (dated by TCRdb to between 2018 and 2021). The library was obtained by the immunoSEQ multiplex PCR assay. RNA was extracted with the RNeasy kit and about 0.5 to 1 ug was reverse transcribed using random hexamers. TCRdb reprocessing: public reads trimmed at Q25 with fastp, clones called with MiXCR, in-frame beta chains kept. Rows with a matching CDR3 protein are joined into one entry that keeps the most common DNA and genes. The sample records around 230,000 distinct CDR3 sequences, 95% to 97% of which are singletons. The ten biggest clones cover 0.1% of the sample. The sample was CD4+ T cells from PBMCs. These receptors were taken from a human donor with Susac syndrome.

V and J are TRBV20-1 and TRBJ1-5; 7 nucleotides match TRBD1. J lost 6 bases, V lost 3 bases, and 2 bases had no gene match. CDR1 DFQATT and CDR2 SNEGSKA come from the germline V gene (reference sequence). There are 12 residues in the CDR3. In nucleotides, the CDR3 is TGCAGTGCTAGGCGACAGGGTCAGCCCCAGCATTTT. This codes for CSARRQGQPQHF.

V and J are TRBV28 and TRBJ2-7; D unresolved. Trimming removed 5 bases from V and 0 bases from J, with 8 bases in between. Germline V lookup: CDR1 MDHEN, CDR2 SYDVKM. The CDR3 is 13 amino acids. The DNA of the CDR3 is TGTGCCAGCAGTGCGCGCCCCTCCTACGAGCAGTACTTC. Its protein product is CASSARPSYEQYF.

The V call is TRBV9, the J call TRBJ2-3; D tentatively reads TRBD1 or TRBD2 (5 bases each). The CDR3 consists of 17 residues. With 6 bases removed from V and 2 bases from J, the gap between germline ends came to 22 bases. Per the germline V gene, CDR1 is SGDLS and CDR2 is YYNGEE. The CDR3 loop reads CASKHHGGAEVTDTQYF. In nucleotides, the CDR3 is TGTGCCAGCAAGCACCATGGGGGAGCGGAAGTCACAGATACGCAGTATTTT.